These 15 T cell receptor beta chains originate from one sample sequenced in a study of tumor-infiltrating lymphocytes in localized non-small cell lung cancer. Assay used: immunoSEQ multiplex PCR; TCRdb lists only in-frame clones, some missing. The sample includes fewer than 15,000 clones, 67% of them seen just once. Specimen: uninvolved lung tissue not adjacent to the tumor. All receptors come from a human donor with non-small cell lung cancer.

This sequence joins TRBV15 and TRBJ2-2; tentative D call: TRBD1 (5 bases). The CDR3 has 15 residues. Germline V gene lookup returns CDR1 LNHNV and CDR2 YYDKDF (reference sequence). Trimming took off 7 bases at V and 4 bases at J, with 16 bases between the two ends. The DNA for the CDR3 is TGTGCCACCAAGTTCCAGGGTGGTGCCACCGGGGAGCTGTTTTTT. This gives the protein CATKFQGGATGELFF.

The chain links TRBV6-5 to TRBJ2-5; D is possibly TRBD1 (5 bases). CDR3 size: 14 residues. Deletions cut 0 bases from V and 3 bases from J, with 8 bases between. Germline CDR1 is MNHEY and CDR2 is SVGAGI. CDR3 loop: CASSYSVREETQYF. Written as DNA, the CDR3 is TGTGCCAGCAGTTACTCGGTCAGGGAAGAGACCCAGTACTTC.

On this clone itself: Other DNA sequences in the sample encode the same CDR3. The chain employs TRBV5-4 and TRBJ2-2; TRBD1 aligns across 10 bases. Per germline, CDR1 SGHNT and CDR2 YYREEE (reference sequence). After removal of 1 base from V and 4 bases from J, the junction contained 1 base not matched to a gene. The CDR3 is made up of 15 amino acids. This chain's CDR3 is CASSLRDRGTGELFF. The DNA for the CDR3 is TGTGCCAGCAGCTTGAGGGACAGGGGCACCGGGGAGCTGTTTTTT.

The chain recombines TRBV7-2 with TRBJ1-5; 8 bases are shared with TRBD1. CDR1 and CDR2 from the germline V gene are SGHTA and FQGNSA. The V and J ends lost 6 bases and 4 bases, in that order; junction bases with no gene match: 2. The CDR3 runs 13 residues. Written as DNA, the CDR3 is TGTGCCAGCAGTTGGGACAGGAATCAGCCCCAGCATTTT. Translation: CASSWDRNQPQHF.

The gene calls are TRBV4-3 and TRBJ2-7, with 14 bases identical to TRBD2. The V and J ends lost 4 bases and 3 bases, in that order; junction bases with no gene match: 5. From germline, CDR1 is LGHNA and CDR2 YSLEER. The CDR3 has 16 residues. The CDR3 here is CASSPGTSGGIYEQYF. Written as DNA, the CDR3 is TGCGCCAGCAGCCCCGGGACTAGCGGGGGTATCTACGAGCAGTACTTC.

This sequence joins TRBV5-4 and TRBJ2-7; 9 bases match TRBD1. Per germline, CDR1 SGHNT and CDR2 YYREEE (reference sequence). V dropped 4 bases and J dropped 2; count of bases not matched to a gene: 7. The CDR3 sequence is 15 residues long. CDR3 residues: CASSPDRGPAYEQYF. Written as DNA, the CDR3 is TGTGCCAGCAGCCCGGACAGGGGCCCTGCCTACGAGCAGTACTTC.

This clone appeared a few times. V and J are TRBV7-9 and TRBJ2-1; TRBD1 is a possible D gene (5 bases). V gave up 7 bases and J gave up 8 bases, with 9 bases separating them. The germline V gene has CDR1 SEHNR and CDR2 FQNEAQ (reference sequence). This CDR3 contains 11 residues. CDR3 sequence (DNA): TGTGCCAGCATTTCAGGGCATGAGCAGTTCTTC. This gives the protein CASISGHEQFF.

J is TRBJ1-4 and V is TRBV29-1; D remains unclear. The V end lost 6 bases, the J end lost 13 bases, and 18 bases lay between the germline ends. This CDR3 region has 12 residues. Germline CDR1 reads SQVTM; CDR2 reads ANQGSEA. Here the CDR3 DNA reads TGCAGCGTGGATACGTTCAGTGATGGACTGTTTTTT. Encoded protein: CSVDTFSDGLFF.

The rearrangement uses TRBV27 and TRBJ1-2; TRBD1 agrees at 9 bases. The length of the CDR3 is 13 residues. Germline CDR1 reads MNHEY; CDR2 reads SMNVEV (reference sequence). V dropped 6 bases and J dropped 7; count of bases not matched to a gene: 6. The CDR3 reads CASSGQGIFGYTF. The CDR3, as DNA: TGTGCCAGCAGCGGACAGGGGATTTTTGGCTACACCTTC.

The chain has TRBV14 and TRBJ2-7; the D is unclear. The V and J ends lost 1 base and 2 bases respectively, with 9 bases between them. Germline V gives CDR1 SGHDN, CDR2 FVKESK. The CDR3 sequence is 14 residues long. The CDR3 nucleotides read TGTGCCAGCAGCCAAGGCCCACCACCCTACGAGCAGTACTTC. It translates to CASSQGPPPYEQYF.

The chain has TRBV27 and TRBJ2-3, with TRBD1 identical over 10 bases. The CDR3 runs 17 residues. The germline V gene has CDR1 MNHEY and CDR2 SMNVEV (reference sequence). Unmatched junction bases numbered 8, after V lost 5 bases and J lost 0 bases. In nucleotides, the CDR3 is TGTGCCAGCAGTCGAAGGACAGGGGGTCGTAGCACAGATACGCAGTATTTT. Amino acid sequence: CASSRRTGGRSTDTQYF.

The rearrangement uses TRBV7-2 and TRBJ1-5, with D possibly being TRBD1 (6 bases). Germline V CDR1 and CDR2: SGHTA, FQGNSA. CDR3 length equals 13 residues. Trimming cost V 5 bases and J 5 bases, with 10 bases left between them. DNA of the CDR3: TGTGCCAGCAGCGGGGGGGCGGATCAGCCCCAGCATTTT. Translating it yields CASSGGADQPQHF. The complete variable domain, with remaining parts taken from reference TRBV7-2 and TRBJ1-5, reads GAGVSQSPSNKVTEKGKDVELRCDPISGHTALYWYRQSLGQGLEFLIYFQGNSAPDKSGLPSDRFSAERTGGSVSTLTIQRTQQEDSAVYLCASSGGADQPQHFGDGTRLSIL.

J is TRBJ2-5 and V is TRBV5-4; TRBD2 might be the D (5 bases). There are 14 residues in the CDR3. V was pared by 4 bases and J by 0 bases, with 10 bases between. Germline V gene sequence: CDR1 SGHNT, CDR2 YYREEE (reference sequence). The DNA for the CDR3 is TGTGCCAGCAGCGGATCGGGGTACCAAGAGACCCAGTACTTC. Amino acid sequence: CASSGSGYQETQYF.

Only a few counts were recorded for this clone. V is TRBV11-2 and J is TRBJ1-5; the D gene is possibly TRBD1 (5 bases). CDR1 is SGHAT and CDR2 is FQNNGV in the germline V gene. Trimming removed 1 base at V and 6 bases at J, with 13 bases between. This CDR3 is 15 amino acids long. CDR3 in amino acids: CASSLGTWGSQPQHF. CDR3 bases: TGTGCCAGCAGCTTAGGTACTTGGGGCAGTCAGCCCCAGCATTTT.

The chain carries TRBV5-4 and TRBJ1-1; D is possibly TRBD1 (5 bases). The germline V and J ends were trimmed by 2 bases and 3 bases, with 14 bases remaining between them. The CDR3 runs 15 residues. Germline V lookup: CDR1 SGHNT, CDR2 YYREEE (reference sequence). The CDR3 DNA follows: TGTGCCAGCAGCTTCCAAAGGGGAGGCGACACTGAAGCTTTCTTT. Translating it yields CASSFQRGGDTEAFF.